This TCR beta chain derives from a study of blood T cell repertoires in COVID-19. Across the study: The United States, Italy and Spain supplied acute and convalescent COVID-19 samples. PBMCs, B-cell-depleted T cells, or T cells were the source of the cDNA or gDNA that made up the material.

The CDR3 contains 15 residues. CDR1 KGHDR and CDR2 SFDVKD come from the germline V gene. V lost 4 bases, J lost 9 bases, and 6 bases stayed unmatched. In the original analysis: Amplification of reference gene primers was used by the study to estimate nucleated cell counts. TCRdb keeps only in-frame clones here, not all; method: immunoSEQ multiplex PCR. V and J calls and clone size are copied from that table; D and trimming were computed from the DNA. The data show roughly 140,000 clones, about 85% seen once. Seattle-derived patients entered the study during active infection and were followed longitudinally.

The receptor comes from a woman aged 60-75 years with COVID-19, enrolled during active disease. Sequencing input: peripheral blood. The chain links TRBV24-1 to TRBJ2-1, with TRBD2 matching over 12 bases. The CDR3 region is CATSDRLAGVREQFF. The CDR3 DNA follows: TGTGCCACCAGTGACCGACTAGCGGGAGTACGTGAGCAGTTCTTC.